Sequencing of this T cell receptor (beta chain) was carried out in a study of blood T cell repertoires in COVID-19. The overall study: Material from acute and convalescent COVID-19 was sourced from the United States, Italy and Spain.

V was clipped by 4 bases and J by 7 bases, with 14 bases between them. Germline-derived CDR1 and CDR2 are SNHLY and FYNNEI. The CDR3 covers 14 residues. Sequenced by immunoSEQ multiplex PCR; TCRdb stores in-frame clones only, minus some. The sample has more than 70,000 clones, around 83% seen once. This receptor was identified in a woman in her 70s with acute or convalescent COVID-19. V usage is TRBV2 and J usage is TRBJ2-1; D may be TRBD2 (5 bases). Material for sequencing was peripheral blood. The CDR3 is CASSGGAIGNEQFF. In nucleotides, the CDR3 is TGTGCCAGCAGTGGGGGAGCAATCGGGAATGAGCAGTTCTTC.